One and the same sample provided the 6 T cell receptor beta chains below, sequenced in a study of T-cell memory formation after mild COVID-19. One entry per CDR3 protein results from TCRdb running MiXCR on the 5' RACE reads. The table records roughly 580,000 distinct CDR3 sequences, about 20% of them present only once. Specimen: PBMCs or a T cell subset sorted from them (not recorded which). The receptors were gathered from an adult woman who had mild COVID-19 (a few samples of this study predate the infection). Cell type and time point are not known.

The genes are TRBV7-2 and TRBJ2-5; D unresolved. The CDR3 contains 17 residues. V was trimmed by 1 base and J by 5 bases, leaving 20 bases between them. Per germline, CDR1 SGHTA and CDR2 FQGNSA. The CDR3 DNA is TGTGCCAGCAGCTTAGGACAACACCGTCCGGTTAAGGAGACCCAGTACTTC. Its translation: CASSLGQHRPVKETQYF.

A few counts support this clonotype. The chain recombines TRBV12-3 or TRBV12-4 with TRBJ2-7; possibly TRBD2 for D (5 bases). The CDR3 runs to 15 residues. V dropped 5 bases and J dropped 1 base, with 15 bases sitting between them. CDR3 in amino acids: CASSEIAWDSYEQYF. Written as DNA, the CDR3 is TGTGCCAGCAGTGAGATAGCGTGGGATTCCTACGAGCAGTACTTC.

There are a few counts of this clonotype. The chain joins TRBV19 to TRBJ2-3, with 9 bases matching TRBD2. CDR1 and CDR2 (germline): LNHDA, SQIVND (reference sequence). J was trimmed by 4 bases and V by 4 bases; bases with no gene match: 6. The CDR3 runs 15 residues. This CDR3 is CASSNSGSISDTQYF. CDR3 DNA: TGTGCCAGTAGTAATAGCGGGAGTATTTCAGATACGCAGTATTTT. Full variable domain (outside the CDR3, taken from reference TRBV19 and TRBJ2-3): DGGITQSPKYLFRKEGQNVTLSCEQNLNHDAMYWYRQDPGQGLRLIYYSQIVNDFQKGDIAEGYSVSREKKESFPLTVTSAQKNPTAFYLCASSNSGSISDTQYFGPGTRLTVL.

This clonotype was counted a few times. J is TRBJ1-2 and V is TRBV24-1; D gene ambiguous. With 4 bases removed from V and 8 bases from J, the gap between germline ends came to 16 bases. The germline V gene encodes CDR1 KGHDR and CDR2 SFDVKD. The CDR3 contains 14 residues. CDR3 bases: TGTGCCACCAGTGAGGGCAGAGATGGAAACGGCTACACCTTC. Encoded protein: CATSEGRDGNGYTF.

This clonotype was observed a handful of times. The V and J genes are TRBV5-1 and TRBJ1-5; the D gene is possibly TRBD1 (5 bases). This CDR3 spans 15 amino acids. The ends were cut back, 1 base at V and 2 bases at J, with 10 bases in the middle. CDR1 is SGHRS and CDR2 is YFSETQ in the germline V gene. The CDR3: CASSLWGSGNQPQHF. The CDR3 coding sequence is TGCGCCAGCAGCTTGTGGGGGTCGGGCAATCAGCCCCAGCATTTT.

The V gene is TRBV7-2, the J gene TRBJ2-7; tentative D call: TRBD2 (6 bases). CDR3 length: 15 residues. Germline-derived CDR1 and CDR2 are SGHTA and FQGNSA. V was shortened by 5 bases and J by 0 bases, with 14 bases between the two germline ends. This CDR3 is CASSPGGAISYEQYF. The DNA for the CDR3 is TGTGCCAGCAGCCCTGGCGGGGCGATCTCCTACGAGCAGTACTTC.